What follows are 25 T cell receptor beta chains derived from one specimen sequenced in a study of PD-L1 blockade in urothelial cancer. Only in-frame clones appear in the TCRdb table, and some are missing; sequencing was by immunoSEQ multiplex PCR. This repertoire shows about 38,000 clones, 75% to 95% found once; its top ten account for around 8.3%. The source material was PBMCs, sampled around atezolizumab (anti-PD-L1) treatment. Every receptor here comes from a man in his 70s with urothelial cancer.

The genes are TRBV5-1 and TRBJ2-6, with TRBD2 matching over 13 bases. The germline CDR1 and CDR2 sequences are SGHRS and YFSETQ. This CDR3 comprises 20 residues. V lost 1 base, J lost 1 base, and 8 bases stayed unmatched. CDR3 sequence (DNA): TGCGCCAGCAGCTTGAGTGTCCCGGGACTAGCGGGATCTGGGGCCAACGTCCTGACTTTC. Its protein product is CASSLSVPGLAGSGANVLTF.

This chain links TRBV18 with TRBJ1-1; TRBD1 matches 9 bases. CDR3 length: 15 amino acids. Trimming removed 6 bases from V and 4 bases from J; junction bases left unmatched: 9. CDR1 and CDR2 (germline): KGHSH, LQKENI. CDR3 coding DNA: TGTGCCAGCTCGGGGGGGACAGGGTTCGGCACTGAAGCTTTCTTT. Translation: CASSGGTGFGTEAFF. The full variable domain, completed using reference TRBV18 and TRBJ1-1, is NAGVMQNPRHLVRRRGQEARLRCSPMKGHSHVYWYRQLPEEGLKFMVYLQKENIIDESGMPKERFSAEFPKEGPSILRIQQVVRGDSAAYFCASSGGTGFGTEAFFGQGTRLTVV.

The chain is built from TRBV5-1 and TRBJ2-1; 7 nucleotides agree with TRBD2. Germline CDR1 SGHRS, CDR2 YFSETQ. V shed 2 bases, J shed 0 bases, and the junction held 8 bases outside the gene matches. CDR3 length: 17 amino acids. CDR3 DNA: TGCGCCAGCAGCTTCTCCGGTGGCGGGAGCTCCTACAATGAGCAGTTCTTC. It specifies CASSFSGGGSSYNEQFF.

The chain has TRBV6-5 and TRBJ1-1; TRBD1 aligns across 7 bases. The germline V gene encodes CDR1 MNHEY and CDR2 SVGAGI. This CDR3 has 14 residues. Trimming took 0 bases from V and 4 from J; bases not matched to a gene: 2. CDR3 bases: TGTGCCAGCAGTTACTCGAACAGGGGCACTGAAGCTTTCTTT. It specifies CASSYSNRGTEAFF.

This sequence joins TRBV9 and TRBJ2-6; TRBD2 might be the D (5 bases). The germline V and J ends were trimmed by 4 bases and 0 bases, with 11 bases remaining between them. The CDR3 is 16 amino acids. The V gene's germline CDR1 is SGDLS and CDR2 YYNGEE. CDR3 DNA: TGTGCCAGCAGCCACTCTCGGGACTCTGGGGCCAACGTCCTGACTTTC. This translates into CASSHSRDSGANVLTF. Looking up the rest from reference TRBV9 and TRBJ2-6 gives the full variable domain: DSGVTQTPKHLITATGQRVTLRCSPRSGDLSVYWYQQSLDQGLQFLIQYYNGEERAKGNILERFSAQQFPDLHSELNLSSLELGDSALYFCASSHSRDSGANVLTFGAGSRLTVL.

V usage is TRBV6-5 and J usage is TRBJ1-1; D might be TRBD1 (6 bases). Per germline, CDR1 MNHEY and CDR2 SVGAGI. CDR3 length: 13 amino acids. With 3 bases removed from V and 6 bases from J, the gap between germline ends came to 11 bases. The CDR3: CASSYYRESEAFF. As DNA, the CDR3 is TGTGCCAGCAGTTATTACAGGGAATCTGAAGCTTTCTTT.

The V call is TRBV6-5, the J call TRBJ1-2; 7 nucleotides align to TRBD1. J was trimmed by 4 bases and V by 6 bases; bases with no gene match: 5. This CDR3 region has 13 residues. Per the germline V gene, CDR1 is MNHEY and CDR2 is SVGAGI. The CDR3 sequence: CASSTTGIYGYTF. As DNA, the CDR3 is TGTGCCAGCAGCACGACAGGGATCTATGGCTACACCTTC.

V is TRBV2 and J is TRBJ2-1, with D possibly being TRBD1 (6 bases). V lost 8 bases to trimming and J lost 6 bases, with 14 bases between them. The V gene's germline CDR1 is SNHLY and CDR2 FYNNEI. The CDR3 has 13 residues. Written as DNA, the CDR3 is TGTGCCAGCGATACAGGGTATGGCAATGAGCAGTTCTTC. Its translation is CASDTGYGNEQFF.

The V gene is TRBV6-4, the J gene TRBJ2-7, with D possibly matching TRBD1 (5 bases). This CDR3 comprises 13 residues. Trimming cost V 3 bases and J 6 bases, with 12 bases left between them. Germline values: CDR1 MRHNA, CDR2 SNTAGT. The DNA of the CDR3 is TGTGCCAGCAGTGAGGGCCCAGGGCTCGAGCAGTACTTC. It is translated as CASSEGPGLEQYF.

The gene calls are TRBV7-2 and TRBJ2-5, with TRBD2 matching over 11 bases. This CDR3 contains 16 residues. Trimming at V came to 3 bases and at J to 4 bases, leaving 7 bases not matched to a gene. Germline assignment: CDR1 SGHTA and CDR2 FQGNSA. The CDR3 sequence: CASSFGLAGLGETQYF. The CDR3 DNA is TGTGCCAGCAGCTTCGGACTAGCGGGTCTGGGAGAGACCCAGTACTTC.

The chain employs TRBV9 and TRBJ1-3; 10 nucleotides agree with TRBD1. Per the germline V gene, CDR1 is SGDLS and CDR2 is YYNGEE. CDR3 length: 14 amino acids. Losses at the gene ends were 3 bases for V and 6 bases for J; bases not matched to a gene: 3. CDR3 DNA: TGTGCCAGCAGCGCCGGGACAGGGGTAAACACCATATATTTT. Protein: CASSAGTGVNTIYF.

The V and J genes are TRBV5-1 and TRBJ2-4; TRBD2 matches at 9 bases. The CDR3 spans 18 residues. Unmatched junction bases numbered 9, after V lost 0 bases and J lost 2 bases. Looked up from germline, CDR1 is SGHRS and CDR2 is YFSETQ. The DNA for the CDR3 is TGCGCCAGCAGCTTGGGCGGGAGGGCCGTCGAGTCCAAAAACATTCAGTACTTC. Translation: CASSLGGRAVESKNIQYF.

The chain links TRBV4-1 to TRBJ2-1, with 9 positions matching TRBD2. This CDR3 is 17 amino acids long. V was pared by 4 bases and J by 1 base, with 8 bases of the junction left unmatched. Germline V lookup: CDR1 MGHRA, CDR2 YSYEKL. CDR3 coding DNA: TGCGCCAGCAGCCGAGGGGAGACTAGCGGTTCCTACAATGAGCAGTTCTTC. Translating it yields CASSRGETSGSYNEQFF.

The rearrangement uses TRBV2 and TRBJ1-3; 7 nucleotides agree with TRBD1. CDR3 length: 15 residues. CDR1 is SNHLY and CDR2 is FYNNEI in the germline V gene. Losses at the gene ends were 0 bases for V and 4 bases for J; bases not matched to a gene: 3. CDR3 sequence: CASSEARGPGNTIYF. The CDR3 bases are TGTGCCAGCAGTGAAGCTAGGGGGCCCGGAAACACCATATATTTT.

This chain joins TRBV6-1 and TRBJ2-4; 10 positions match TRBD2. This CDR3 is 17 amino acids long. The V gene end was trimmed by 3 bases and the J gene end by 3 bases; junction bases not matched to a gene: 8. Per the germline V gene, CDR1 is MNHNS and CDR2 is SASEGT. DNA of the CDR3: TGTGCCAGCAGTGAGGAGCGGGAGGGCCGAGACAAAAACATTCAGTACTTC. Its translation: CASSEEREGRDKNIQYF.

The chain uses TRBV6-1 and TRBJ2-1, with TRBD2 matching 14 bases. Trimming at V came to 6 bases and at J to 9 bases, leaving 13 bases not matched to a gene. The V gene's germline CDR1 is MNHNS and CDR2 SASEGT. The CDR3 covers 17 residues. The DNA for the CDR3 is TGTGCCAGCAGGGAACCGGGACTAGCGGGAGTAGTGGGTGAGCAGTTCTTC. The encoded protein is CASREPGLAGVVGEQFF.

The rearrangement joins TRBV5-6 to TRBJ1-2; 10 nucleotides align to TRBD1. Germline V gene lookup returns CDR1 SGHDT and CDR2 YYEEEE. Trimming cost V 4 bases and J 6 bases; bases outside gene matches: 15. This CDR3 is built from 17 residues. The CDR3 spells CASSRQWDRGVVDGYTF. As DNA, the CDR3 is TGTGCCAGCAGCCGGCAATGGGACAGGGGAGTTGTGGATGGCTACACCTTC.

This clone was seen once. This chain uses TRBV10-1 with TRBJ1-1; 9 bases agree with TRBD1. There are 14 residues in the CDR3. Trimming took 3 bases from V and 2 from J; bases not matched to a gene: 1. The germline V gene encodes CDR1 WNHNN and CDR2 SYGVQD (reference sequence). The CDR3 nucleotides are TGCGCCAGCAGTGAAACAGGGGGCAACACTGAAGCTTTCTTT. Translation: CASSETGGNTEAFF.

This CDR3 reads CASSPEQGANTEAFF. For the CDR3, the DNA is TGCGCCAGCAGTCCAGAACAGGGGGCCAACACTGAAGCTTTCTTT. J is TRBJ1-1 and V is TRBV23-1, with 9 bases aligning to TRBD1. TRBV23-1 is identified as an open reading frame with a role that is uncertain. V trimming: 4 bases; J trimming: 2 bases; junction bases outside the gene matches: 5. The CDR3 runs to 15 residues.

The rearrangement uses TRBV29-1 and TRBJ2-7, with 13 bases that match TRBD2. V was clipped by 6 bases and J by 3 bases; unmatched bases: 5. CDR3 size: 14 residues. From germline, CDR1 is SQVTM and CDR2 ANQGSEA. The DNA for the CDR3 is TGCAGCGTAAACGGACTAGCGGGAGACTACGAGCAGTACTTC. Amino acid sequence: CSVNGLAGDYEQYF.

The rearrangement joins TRBV12-5 to TRBJ2-1, with TRBD2 as a possible D gene (6 bases). The CDR3 consists of 17 residues. The V gene's germline CDR1 is LGHNT and CDR2 FRNRAP. V lost 0 bases and J 3 bases, leaving 15 bases between the germline ends. The CDR3 nucleotides read TGTGCTAGTGGTTTGGTATTATCTAGCGAGAACTACAATGAGCAGTTCTTC. Encoded protein: CASGLVLSSENYNEQFF.

V gene TRBV11-2 combines with J gene TRBJ2-5, with D possibly matching TRBD2 (5 bases). Trimming left V 5 bases short and J 5 bases short, with 15 bases between. CDR1 and CDR2 from the germline V gene are SGHAT and FQNNGV. The CDR3 is 14 residues long. The CDR3 DNA reads as TGTGCCAGCAGCCCGAGGGTCGGGTGGGAGACCCAGTACTTC. The encoded protein is CASSPRVGWETQYF. The variable domain in full, completed from reference TRBV11-2 and TRBJ2-5, reads EAGVAQSPRYKIIEKRQSVAFWCNPISGHATLYWYQQILGQGPKLLIQFQNNGVVDDSQLPKDRFSAERLKGVDSTLKIQPAKLEDSAVYLCASSPRVGWETQYFGPGTRLLVL.

On this clone itself: Its ends do not fully match the called genes, so a read error is possible. For the CDR3, the DNA is TGTGCCAGCAGTTTACGGACAGGACTTTTCTTC. It specifies CASSLRTGLFF. This chain links TRBV28 with TRBJ1-2; TRBD1 matches at 7 bases. CDR3 length: 11 amino acids. The germline CDR1 and CDR2 sequences are MDHEN and SYDVKM.

This clone was counted a single time. The chain has TRBV5-4 and TRBJ2-1; 7 positions match TRBD1. The CDR3 extends over 15 amino acids. Losses at the gene ends were 4 bases for V and 1 base for J; bases not matched to a gene: 5. Per germline, CDR1 SGHNT and CDR2 YYREEE (reference sequence). Here the CDR3 reads CASSGGQLSYNEQFF. The CDR3 DNA sequence: TGTGCCAGCAGCGGGGGACAGCTGTCCTACAATGAGCAGTTCTTC.

The CDR3 DNA follows: TGTGCCAGCAGCCGTAGGACAGACTATAATGAAAAACTGTTTTTT. Translating gives CASSRRTDYNEKLFF. This chain connects TRBV7-9 to TRBJ1-4, with a tentative D call TRBD1 (6 bases). There are 15 residues in the CDR3. Per germline, CDR1 SEHNR and CDR2 FQNEAQ (reference sequence). V was cut by 5 bases and J by 4 bases, with 14 bases left in between.